This TCR beta chain was identified during a study of blood T cell repertoires in COVID-19. On the study more broadly: Material from acute and convalescent COVID-19 was sourced from the United States, Italy and Spain. T cells, B-cell-depleted T cells, or PBMCs provided the cDNA or gDNA that served as material.

Original methodology: From reference gene primer amplification, estimates of nucleated cell counts were derived. Sequencing was performed with immunoSEQ multiplex PCR; in TCRdb, only in-frame clones are kept and a portion is missing. That table supplies the V and J calls and clone size; D and trimming were determined from the DNA. The sample carries approximately 110,000 clones, 80% recorded once. Germline V CDR1 and CDR2: SGHTS, YDEGEE. This CDR3 spans 14 amino acids. The V and J ends lost 0 bases and 4 bases respectively, with 8 bases between them. Sequenced sample: peripheral blood. This clonotype was obtained from a human donor in a cohort sampled during active or convalescent COVID-19. The chain couples TRBV5-8 to TRBJ1-5; D is undetermined. The DNA of the CDR3 is TGTGCCAGCAGCTTGGTGCCTACTAATCAGCCCCAGCATTTT. It specifies CASSLVPTNQPQHF.